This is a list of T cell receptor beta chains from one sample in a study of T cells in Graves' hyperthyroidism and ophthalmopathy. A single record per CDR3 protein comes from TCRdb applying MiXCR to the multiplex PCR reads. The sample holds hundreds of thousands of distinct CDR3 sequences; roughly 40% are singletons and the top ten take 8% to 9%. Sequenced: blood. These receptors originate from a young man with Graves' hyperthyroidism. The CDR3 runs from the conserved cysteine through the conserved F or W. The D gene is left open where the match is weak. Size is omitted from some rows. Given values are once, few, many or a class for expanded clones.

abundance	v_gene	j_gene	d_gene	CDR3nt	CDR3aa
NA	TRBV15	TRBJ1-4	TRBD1	TGTGCCACCAGCTGGAGGACAGGGGGGACGAATGAAAAACTGTTTTTT	CATSWRTGGTNEKLFF
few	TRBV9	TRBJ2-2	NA	TGTGCCAGTGGGCTCGTAACAGGGCCGAACACCGGGGAGCTGTTTTTT	CASGLVTGPNTGELFF
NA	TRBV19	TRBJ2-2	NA	TGTGCCAGTACCGATGGGTCCGTGGGGGAGCTGTTTTTT	CASTDGSVGELFF
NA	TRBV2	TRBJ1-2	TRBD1	TGTGCCAGCAGTGAAGTTAACAGGGGCGGTAACTATGGCTACACCTTC	CASSEVNRGGNYGYTF
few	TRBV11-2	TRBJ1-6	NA	TGTGCCAGCAGCTTTGGGGTAACACCCCTCCACTTT	CASSFGVTPLHF
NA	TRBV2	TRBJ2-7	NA	TGTGCCAGCAGTGCAGGGGGGCTAGCGGGTCGCTACGAGCAGTACTTC	CASSAGGLAGRYEQYF
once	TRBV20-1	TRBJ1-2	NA	TGCAGTGCTAGAGATCCGTTTGGGGCAGGGGTCTACACCTTC	CSARDPFGAGVYTF
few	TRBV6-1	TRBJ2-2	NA	TGTGCCAGCAAAGGACATCCGAACACCGGGGAGCTGTTTTTT	CASKGHPNTGELFF
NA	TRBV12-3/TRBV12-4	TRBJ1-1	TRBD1	TGTGCCAGCAGATTACGGGACAGGGGAAGAACTGAAGCTTTCTTT	CASRLRDRGRTEAFF
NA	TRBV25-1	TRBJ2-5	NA	TGTGCCAGCAGTCCAATTTTCACAGGGAGGAAGACCCAGTACTTC	CASSPIFTGRKTQYF
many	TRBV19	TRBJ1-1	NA	TGTGCCAGTCTCGGCAGGGTGGACACTGAAGCTTTCTTT	CASLGRVDTEAFF
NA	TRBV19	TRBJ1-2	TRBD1	TGTGCCAGTAGTATCCGGACAGGGGGATCGGGCTACACCTTC	CASSIRTGGSGYTF
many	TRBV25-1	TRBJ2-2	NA	TGTGCCAGCAGTCCAGGGGCGCGTGTCACCGGGGAGCTGTTTTTT	CASSPGARVTGELFF
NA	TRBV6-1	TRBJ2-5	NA	TGTGCCAGCAGTAGAGACGCAGCGCAGGGGGAGACCCAGTACTTC	CASSRDAAQGETQYF
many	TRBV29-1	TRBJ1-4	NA	TGCAGCGCCCTGGCGTCGGATGAAAAACTGTTTTTT	CSALASDEKLFF
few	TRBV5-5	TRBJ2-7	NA	TGTGCCAGCAGCTTGGCGGCAGTTGAGGGCTACGAGCAGTACTTC	CASSLAAVEGYEQYF
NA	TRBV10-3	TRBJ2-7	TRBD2	TGTGCCATCGGGGAGGGAAACGAGCAGTACTTC	CAIGEGNEQYF
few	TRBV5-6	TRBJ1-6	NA	TGTGCCAGCAGCTTGATCCTTGGAGCTTCTAATTCACCCCTCCACTTT	CASSLILGASNSPLHF
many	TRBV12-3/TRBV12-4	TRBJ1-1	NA	TGTGCCAGCAGCCCTGCGGGACGCCCGAGAGGGAACACTGAAGCTTTCTTT	CASSPAGRPRGNTEAFF
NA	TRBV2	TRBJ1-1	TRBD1	TGTGCCAGCGGTGATCAACGACAGGGGATAAGAGCTTTCTTT	CASGDQRQGIRAFF
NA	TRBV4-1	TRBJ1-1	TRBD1	TGCGCCAGCAGCCAAGATCGGCAGGGGGCCGTGAACACTGAAGCTTTCTTT	CASSQDRQGAVNTEAFF
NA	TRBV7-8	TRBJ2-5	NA	TGTGCCAGCAGCTTAGCCGCCGACAGGTCCCAAGAGACCCAGTACTTC	CASSLAADRSQETQYF
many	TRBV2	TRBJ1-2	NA	TGTGCCAGAGAGGGGAGGGGATCTGGCTACACCTTC	CAREGRGSGYTF
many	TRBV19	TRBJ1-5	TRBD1	TGTGCCAGTAGTATGGGGGACAGGGCGGATCAGCCCCAGCATTTT	CASSMGDRADQPQHF
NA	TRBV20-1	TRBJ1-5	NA	TGCAGTGCTAGAGACTATGAATGGGGGAATCAGCCCCAGCATTTT	CSARDYEWGNQPQHF
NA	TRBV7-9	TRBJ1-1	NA	TGTGCCAGCAGTCTAACCGAACGGACGGAAACTGAAGCTTTCTTT	CASSLTERTETEAFF
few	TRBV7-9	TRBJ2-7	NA	TGTGCCAGCAGCCCCTCCGTCTACGAGCAGTACTTC	CASSPSVYEQYF
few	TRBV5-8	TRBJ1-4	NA	TGTGCCAGCAGCTTGGTGTCGGACCCTGAAAAACTGTTTTTT	CASSLVSDPEKLFF
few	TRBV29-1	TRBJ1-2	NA	TGCAGCGTTGAGGGGGGCGTCGACTATGGCTACACCTTC	CSVEGGVDYGYTF
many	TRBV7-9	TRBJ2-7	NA	TGTGCCAGCAGTTTCCCGGACGGCTACGAGCAGTACTTC	CASSFPDGYEQYF
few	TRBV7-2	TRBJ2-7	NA	TGTGCCAGCAGCTTAAGAACCAGTTATAGCTCCTACGAGCAGTACTTC	CASSLRTSYSSYEQYF
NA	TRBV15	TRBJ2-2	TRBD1	TGTGCCACCAGCCAGGGACAGGGAATCACCGGGGAGCTGTTTTTT	CATSQGQGITGELFF
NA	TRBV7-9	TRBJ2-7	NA	TGTGACAGCAGCCTTAGCCCGGGTTCACCCTACGAGCAGTACTTC	CDSSLSPGSPYEQYF
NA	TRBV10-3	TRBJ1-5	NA	TGTGCCATCAGTGAGTCTAGGGGGCAGCCCCAGCATTTT	CAISESRGQPQHF
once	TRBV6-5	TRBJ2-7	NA	TGTGCCAGCAGTGGGGCGCCAGGGAGCTCCTACGAGCAGTACTTC	CASSGAPGSSYEQYF
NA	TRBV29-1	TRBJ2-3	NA	TGCAGCGTTGACACATCCACAGATACGCAGTATTTT	CSVDTSTDTQYF
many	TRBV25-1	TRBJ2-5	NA	TGTGCCAGCAGTGAATATTCAGCAGAAGAGACCCAGTACTTC	CASSEYSAEETQYF
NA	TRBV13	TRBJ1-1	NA	TGTGCCAGCAGCTTAGGCCCAGGGATAGCTTTCTTT	CASSLGPGIAFF
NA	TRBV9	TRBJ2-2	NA	TGTGCCAGCAGCGCAACCGGGACCCCGCGGGCCGGGGAGCTGTTTTTT	CASSATGTPRAGELFF
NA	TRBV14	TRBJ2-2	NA	TGTGCCAGCAGCCAGTGGGAAGAAAACACCGGGGAGCTGTTTTTT	CASSQWEENTGELFF
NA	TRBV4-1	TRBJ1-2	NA	TGCGCCAGCAGCCATCAGTATGGCTACACCTTC	CASSHQYGYTF
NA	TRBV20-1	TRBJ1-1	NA	TGCAGTGCTAGTCCGCCGGGACTTACCTGGGGGGCTTTCTTT	CSASPPGLTWGAFF
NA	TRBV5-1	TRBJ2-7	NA	TGCGCCAGCAGCTTGGGAGGGGGGGCCAGCTCCTACGGGCAGTACTTC	CASSLGGGASSYGQYF
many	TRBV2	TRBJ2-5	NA	TGTGCCAGCGACCTCGGCGGGCTGGAGACCCAGTACTTC	CASDLGGLETQYF
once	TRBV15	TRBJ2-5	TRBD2	TGTGCCACCAGCCTCGACGGCGGGGGGCCAGAGACCCAGTACTTC	CATSLDGGGPETQYF
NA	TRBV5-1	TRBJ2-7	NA	TGCGCCAGCAGCTTGGGGACAGTGCAGGCCTACGAGCAGTACTTC	CASSLGTVQAYEQYF
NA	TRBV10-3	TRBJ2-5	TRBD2	TGTGCCAGCAGTCCCGGGACTAGCGGAAGAGTAAGGGAGACCCAGTACTTC	CASSPGTSGRVRETQYF
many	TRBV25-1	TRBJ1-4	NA	TGTGCCAGCAGTGAATATAGAATAGGCACGAATGAAAAACTGTTTTTT	CASSEYRIGTNEKLFF
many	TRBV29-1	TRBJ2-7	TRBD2	TGCAGCGTTGAAATAGCGGGGGTTTACGAGCAGTACTTC	CSVEIAGVYEQYF
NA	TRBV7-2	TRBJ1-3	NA	TGCGCCAGCAGCCAAGATAGGGGTAGCTCTGGAAACACCATATATTTT	CASSQDRGSSGNTIYF
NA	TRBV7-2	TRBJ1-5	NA	TGTGCCAGCAGCCAACCAACTAGGAGCAATCAGCCCCAGCATTTT	CASSQPTRSNQPQHF
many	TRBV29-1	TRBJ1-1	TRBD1	TGCAGCGTTGGGAGGGGGCAATCTACTGAAGCTTTCTTT	CSVGRGQSTEAFF
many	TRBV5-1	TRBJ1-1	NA	TGTGCCAGCAGTGCCAGCATGAACACTGAAGCTTTCTTT	CASSASMNTEAFF
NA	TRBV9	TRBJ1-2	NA	TGTGCCAGCAGCGAGGCGGCGGGGGGGACCTATGGCTACACCTTC	CASSEAAGGTYGYTF
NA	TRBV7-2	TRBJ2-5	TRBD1	TGTGCCAGCAGCTCCAGGGGGTGGGAAGAGACCCAGTACTTC	CASSSRGWEETQYF